This T cell receptor beta chain appears in the sequencing data of a study of blood T cell repertoires in COVID-19. Overall study: Material from acute and convalescent COVID-19 was sourced from the United States, Italy and Spain. T cells, B-cell-depleted T cells, or PBMCs provided the cDNA or gDNA that served as material.

CDR1 is SGHVS and CDR2 is FNYEAQ in the germline V gene. V was clipped by 0 bases and J by 3 bases, with 11 bases between them. The CDR3 totals 15 residues. Original data processing: Amplified reference gene primers provided the basis for estimating nucleated cell counts. The protocol was immunoSEQ multiplex PCR, while the TCRdb copy is restricted to in-frame clones and leaves out a portion. Clonal size and the V and J genes are those of that table, whereas D and trimming came from the DNA. The repertoire has some 49,000 clones, about 86% of them found once; the top ten carry 20% to 25%. While infection was still active, Seattle patients were enrolled and then followed longitudinally. Only one count was recorded for this clone.

What was sequenced was peripheral blood. The TCR comes from a woman of 80 years or more with COVID-19, enrolled during active disease. This chain links TRBV7-6 with TRBJ1-1, with a possible D match to TRBD1 (6 bases). In nucleotides, the CDR3 is TGTGCCAGCAGCTTAGCGAAACAGGGTTACACTGAAGCTTTCTTT. Its translation is CASSLAKQGYTEAFF. The variable domain in full, completed from reference TRBV7-6 and TRBJ1-1, reads GAGVSQSPRYKVTKRGQDVALRCDPISGHVSLYWYRQALGQGPEFLTYFNYEAQQDKSGLPNDRFSAERPEGSISTLTIQRTEQRDSAMYRCASSLAKQGYTEAFFGQGTRLTVV.